In this sample, the clone carrying this T cell receptor (beta chain) turned up a few times. The target antigen is unknown. The CDR3 covers 16 residues. CDR1 is MNHEY, CDR2 SMNVEV, per germline (reference sequence). V lost 5 bases, J lost 2 bases, and 19 bases lay in between. Sequenced with the Oncomine TCR Beta short-read assay was DNA taken from cultured CD4+ T cells. TCRdb reprocessed the PCR reads via MiXCR and lists one record per CDR3 protein. The sample yields about 14,000 distinct CDR3 sequences, 50% to 70% seen once. The record originates from a study of vaccination and CD4 T cells after COVID-19. Study in general: Median time from COVID diagnosis to post-COVID sampling was more than 95 days (35 to 161).

Study-wide results and caveats: Spike mono-reactive status applied to 304 of 307 vaccine-specific clones in convalescent patients.

The treatment is: roughly 10-day PBMC culture with coronavirus spike peptide pools or control peptides (ViraFEST assay). The sample in question was CD4+ T cells from blood, cultured in vitro, obtained before SARS-CoV-2 vaccination. The sequence was collected from a human donor who had recovered from COVID-19. The chain combines TRBV27 with TRBJ2-7; D may be TRBD1 (6 bases). CDR3 sequence reads: CASSLGTGRIPYEQYF. The CDR3 nucleotides read TGTGCCAGCAGTCTAGGTACAGGGCGGATCCCCTACGAGCAGTACTTC.